This T cell receptor (beta chain) comes out of a study of control samples from healthy donors and cancer patients. Sequenced by immunoSEQ multiplex PCR; TCRdb stores in-frame clones only, minus some. The sample includes tens of thousands of clones, roughly 90% of them seen just once. The V segment lost 4 bases and the J segment 6 bases; nucleotides outside the gene matches: 2. The CDR3 loop spans 12 amino acids. Germline-derived CDR1 and CDR2 are MNHEY and SMNVEV (reference sequence). This clone has just one count. This chain links TRBV27 with TRBJ2-7, with 8 nucleotides matching TRBD1. The sequencing input was PBMCs. This clonotype was obtained from a woman aged 40-49 years with head and neck cancer. CDR3 in amino acids: CASSWTGSEQYF. As DNA, the CDR3 is TGTGCCAGCAGTTGGACAGGGAGCGAGCAGTACTTC.